The table lists the clone carrying this TCR beta chain with a few counts. What it recognizes is unknown. The material for each subset, its genomic DNA, was split evenly across several immunoSEQ plates. Repertoires were generated with immunoSEQ multiplex PCR, while TCRdb's copy carries only in-frame clones and drops some. This table has under 2,000,000 clones, 85% to 95% appearing once. The ends lost 3 bases at V and 4 bases at J; junction bases unmatched: 1. CDR3 length: 13 amino acids. Germline lookup yields CDR1 SGHRS and CDR2 YFSETQ. The data derive from a study of shared clonotypes between healthy human individuals. Naive-designated CD8 cells lacked CD45RO, were positively enriched for CCR7, and omitted terminally differentiated effector memory CD45RA+ cells. Study-level points and caveats: Non-shared clonotypes displayed generation probabilities falling below those of clonotypes present in all four donors. In the sorted subsets, rarefaction showed sequencing was incomplete despite large depth. For naive CD4 cells, roughly 5% of clonotypes were shared across a few donors.

The rearrangement links TRBV5-1 to TRBJ1-2; 9 bases map to TRBD1. The sequence was collected from a young man in good health. Sequencing was done on a sample of naive CD8+ T cells sorted from blood. CDR3 region: CASSWDRAYGYTF. The CDR3 nucleotides read TGCGCCAGCAGCTGGGACAGGGCCTATGGCTACACCTTC.